Listed below are T cell receptor beta chains from one sample, sequenced in a study of T-cell reconstitution after alpha-beta-depleted transplantation in children. In TCRdb, the PCR reads were re-called with MiXCR into one record per CDR3 protein. The sample carries roughly 340,000 distinct CDR3 sequences, roughly 17% recorded once. Here the sequenced sample was PBMCs, mostly from graft donor cells, taken 360 days after TCRalphabeta/CD19-depleted stem cell transplant. The receptors come from a male patient aged 2-15 years who had a stem cell transplant for acute lymphoblastic leukemia, so the T cells may come from the graft donor. The CDR3 runs from the conserved cysteine through the conserved F or W. Each record gives: V gene, clone size, D gene, J gene, CDR3 protein, CDR3 DNA. The D gene is left open where the match is weak. Clone sizes are given selectively: once, few, many, or a class where the clone is expanded.

TRBV5-1	few	TRBD2	TRBJ2-5	CASSLGPTSGQETQYF	TGCGCCAGCAGCTTGGGGCCGACTAGCGGCCAAGAGACCCAGTACTTC
TRBV4-3	.	TRBD1	TRBJ2-2	CASSQDRKRTGNTGELFF	TGCGCCAGCAGCCAAGATAGGAAGCGGACAGGGAACACCGGGGAGCTGTTTTTT
TRBV4-3	.	.	TRBJ1-1	CASSQGLPVPNTEAFF	TGCGCCAGCAGCCAAGGTCTACCGGTCCCGAACACTGAAGCTTTCTTT
TRBV20-1	.	.	TRBJ1-2	CSASWPSYTF	TGCAGTGCTAGTTGGCCGAGCTACACCTTC
TRBV4-1	few	TRBD2	TRBJ2-1	CASSPGLAGGPYNEQFF	TGCGCCAGCAGCCCTGGACTAGCGGGAGGGCCCTACAATGAGCAGTTCTTC
TRBV5-1	few	TRBD2	TRBJ2-2	CASSSPGLAGPNTGELFF	TGCGCCAGCAGCTCCCCGGGACTAGCGGGCCCGAACACCGGGGAGCTGTTTTTT
TRBV7-2	many	TRBD1	TRBJ2-2	CASSPQGAGTGELFF	TGTGCCAGCAGCCCACAGGGGGCGGGCACCGGGGAGCTGTTTTTT
TRBV9	.	.	TRBJ2-2	CASSPTTYPHTGELFF	TGTGCCAGCAGCCCGACGACCTACCCCCACACCGGGGAGCTGTTTTTT
TRBV12-3/TRBV12-4	few	.	TRBJ2-1	CASTWEFGYNEQFF	TGTGCCAGCACCTGGGAGTTTGGCTACAATGAGCAGTTCTTC
TRBV5-6	.	TRBD1	TRBJ2-7	CASSWGQGLTYEQYF	TGTGCCAGCAGCTGGGGACAGGGGCTCACCTACGAGCAGTACTTC
TRBV5-4	.	TRBD2	TRBJ2-5	CASSFSRLAQETQYF	TGTGCCAGCAGCTTTTCGCGACTAGCCCAAGAGACCCAGTACTTC
TRBV12-3/TRBV12-4	.	TRBD2	TRBJ2-7	CASIVAGACSYEQYF	TGTGCCAGCATCGTAGCGGGAGCCTGCTCCTACGAGCAGTACTTC
TRBV7-9	.	.	TRBJ1-1	CASSLGKHMNTEAFF	TGTGCCAGCAGCTTGGGGAAACACATGAACACTGAAGCTTTCTTT
TRBV20-1	few	TRBD1	TRBJ1-3	CSARENRGPENTIYF	TGCAGTGCTAGGGAAAACAGGGGGCCGGAAAACACCATATATTTT
TRBV20-1	.	.	TRBJ2-5	CSASLMETQYF	TGCAGTGCTAGCTTAATGGAGACCCAGTACTTC
TRBV5-5	.	.	TRBJ2-7	CASSPIAHYEQYF	TGTGCCAGCAGCCCCATAGCGCACTACGAGCAGTACTTC
TRBV3-1	few	.	TRBJ1-5	CASSQKLRQGPQRPQHF	TGTGCCAGCAGCCAAAAGCTGCGTCAGGGACCTCAACGGCCCCAGCATTTT
TRBV27	many	TRBD2	TRBJ2-1	CASSWGTSSYNEQFF	TGTGCCAGCAGTTGGGGGACTAGCTCCTACAATGAGCAGTTCTTC
TRBV27	few	.	TRBJ2-7	CASSPLSRAYEQYF	TGTGCCAGCAGTCCCCTGTCCAGGGCCTACGAGCAGTACTTC
TRBV2	.	.	TRBJ2-7	CASSEKAVAYEQYF	TGTGCCAGCAGTGAGAAGGCGGTAGCCTACGAGCAGTACTTC
TRBV20-1	few	.	TRBJ2-1	CSASSLDEQFF	TGCAGTGCTAGCTCGCTCGATGAGCAGTTCTTC
TRBV28	.	.	TRBJ2-1	CASRTSTDNEQFF	TGTGCCAGCAGGACGTCGACCGACAATGAGCAGTTCTTC
TRBV12-5	.	TRBD2	TRBJ2-1	CASGPLTRSQRGSEQFF	TGTGCTAGTGGTCCTCTAACCCGGTCCCAACGCGGGAGTGAGCAGTTCTTC
TRBV20-1	.	.	TRBJ2-4	CSVGDKVAKNIQYF	TGCAGTGTGGGAGACAAGGTCGCCAAAAACATTCAGTACTTC
TRBV20-1	few	.	TRBJ1-5	CSARRGTLYSNQPQHF	TGCAGTGCTAGACGAGGGACGCTATATAGCAATCAGCCCCAGCATTTT
TRBV20-1	.	TRBD2	TRBJ2-3	CSAKREYTDTQYF	TGCAGTGCGAAGCGGGAGTACACAGATACGCAGTATTTT
TRBV27	.	TRBD1	TRBJ2-5	CASSLSSQGQTQYF	TGTGCCAGCAGTTTATCCTCACAGGGGCAGACCCAGTACTTC
TRBV6-1	.	.	TRBJ1-6	CASSDSTNSYNSPLHF	TGTGCCAGCTCGGACAGCACCAACTCCTATAATTCACCCCTCCACTTT
TRBV7-7	many	TRBD2	TRBJ2-2	CASSLAGRTGELFF	TGTGCTAGCAGCTTAGCGGGGCGCACCGGGGAGCTGTTTTTT
TRBV7-9	.	.	TRBJ2-2	CASSLGVRQNTGELFF	TGTGCCAGCAGCTTAGGTGTACGCCAAAACACCGGGGAGCTGTTTTTT
TRBV4-2	.	TRBD2	TRBJ2-4	CASSPGTSRGNIQYF	TGTGCCAGCAGCCCTGGGACTAGCAGGGGAAACATTCAGTACTTC
TRBV7-9	.	TRBD2	TRBJ2-1	CASSPRGLAGNEQFF	TGTGCCAGCAGCCCTAGGGGATTAGCGGGGAATGAGCAGTTCTTC
TRBV24-1	.	TRBD1	TRBJ1-2	CATSDSRGHGYTF	TGTGCCACCAGTGATTCCAGGGGGCATGGCTACACCTTC
TRBV4-3	few	.	TRBJ2-4	CASSQVGRGNIQYF	TGCGCCAGCAGCCAAGTCGGCAGGGGAAACATTCAGTACTTC
TRBV24-1	few	.	TRBJ1-2	CATSDSTDRGYTF	TGTGCCACCAGTGATTCTACAGACAGGGGCTACACCTTC
TRBV5-1	many	.	TRBJ2-3	CASSLVGAWSTDTQYF	TGCGCCAGCAGCTTGGTGGGGGCGTGGAGCACAGATACGCAGTATTTT
TRBV28	.	TRBD1	TRBJ2-3	CASSWDRILTDTQYF	TGTGCCAGCAGTTGGGACAGGATTCTCACAGATACGCAGTATTTT
TRBV12-3/TRBV12-4	few	TRBD1	TRBJ2-3	CASSLDPGGFGTSTDTQYF	TGTGCCAGCAGTTTAGATCCAGGGGGCTTTGGGACTAGCACAGATACGCAGTATTTT
TRBV20-1	.	.	TRBJ2-7	CSSRPSYEQYF	TGCAGCTCTCGTCCCTCCTACGAGCAGTACTTC
TRBV5-1	many	.	TRBJ2-3	CASSFATDTQYF	TGCGCCAGCAGTTTTGCTACAGATACGCAGTATTTT
TRBV14	.	TRBD2	TRBJ2-7	CASSQRLAGSEQYF	TGTGCCAGCAGCCAACGACTAGCGGGTAGCGAGCAGTACTTC
TRBV5-1	.	TRBD2	TRBJ2-2	CASSFLAGGGTGELFF	TGCGCCAGCAGCTTTCTAGCGGGAGGAGGAACCGGGGAGCTGTTTTTT
TRBV7-9	.	.	TRBJ2-1	CASSFVEGEQFF	TGTGCCAGCAGCTTTGTGGAAGGCGAGCAGTTCTTC
TRBV12-3/TRBV12-4	.	.	TRBJ2-7	CASSLSTLLYEQYF	TGTGCCAGCAGTTTATCTACACTCCTCTACGAGCAGTACTTC
TRBV4-1	.	.	TRBJ2-6	CASSHEAGRWRINSGANVLTF	TGCGCCAGCAGCCATGAGGCCGGTCGGTGGAGAATTAACTCTGGGGCCAACGTCCTGACTTTC
TRBV5-1	many	.	TRBJ2-5	CASSLLGQETQYF	TGCGCCAGCAGCTTGTTAGGTCAAGAGACCCAGTACTTC